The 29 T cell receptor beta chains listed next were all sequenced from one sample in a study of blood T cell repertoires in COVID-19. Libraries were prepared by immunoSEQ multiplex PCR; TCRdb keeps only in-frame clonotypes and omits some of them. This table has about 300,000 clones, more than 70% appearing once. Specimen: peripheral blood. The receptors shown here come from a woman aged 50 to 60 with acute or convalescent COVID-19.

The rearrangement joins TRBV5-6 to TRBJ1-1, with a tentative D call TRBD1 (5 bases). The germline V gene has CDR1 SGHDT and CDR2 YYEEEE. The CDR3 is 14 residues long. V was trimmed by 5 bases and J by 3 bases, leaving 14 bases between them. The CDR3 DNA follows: TGTGCCAGCAGTCCGGGACTCGGCGACACTGAAGCTTTCTTT. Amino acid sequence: CASSPGLGDTEAFF.

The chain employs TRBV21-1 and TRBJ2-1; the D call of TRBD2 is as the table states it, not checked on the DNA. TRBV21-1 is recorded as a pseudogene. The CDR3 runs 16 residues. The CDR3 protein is CASSRQRGCSYNEQFF. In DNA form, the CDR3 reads TGTGCCAGCAGCCGCCAGCGGGGTTGCTCCTACAATGAGCAGTTCTTC.

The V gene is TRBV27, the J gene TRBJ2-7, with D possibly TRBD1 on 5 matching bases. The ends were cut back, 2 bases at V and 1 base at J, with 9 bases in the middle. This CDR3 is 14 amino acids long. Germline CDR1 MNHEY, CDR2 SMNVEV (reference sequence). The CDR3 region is CASSLDSESYEQYF. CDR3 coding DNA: TGTGCCAGCAGTTTAGACAGTGAATCCTACGAGCAGTACTTC.

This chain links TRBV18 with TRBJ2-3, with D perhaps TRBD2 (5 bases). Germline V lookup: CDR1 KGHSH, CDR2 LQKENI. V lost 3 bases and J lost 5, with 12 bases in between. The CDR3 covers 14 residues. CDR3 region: CASSPGAAGDTQYF. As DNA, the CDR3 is TGTGCCAGCTCACCGGGAGCGGCGGGAGATACGCAGTATTTT. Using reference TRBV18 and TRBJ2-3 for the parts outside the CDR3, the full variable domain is NAGVMQNPRHLVRRRGQEARLRCSPMKGHSHVYWYRQLPEEGLKFMVYLQKENIIDESGMPKERFSAEFPKEGPSILRIQQVVRGDSAAYFCASSPGAAGDTQYFGPGTRLTVL.

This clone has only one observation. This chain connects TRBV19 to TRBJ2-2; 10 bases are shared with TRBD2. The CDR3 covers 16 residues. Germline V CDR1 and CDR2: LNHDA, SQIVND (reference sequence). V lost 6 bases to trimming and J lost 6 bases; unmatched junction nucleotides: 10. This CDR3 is CASRTLAGVLAGELFF. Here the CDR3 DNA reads TGTGCCAGTAGGACGCTAGCGGGAGTTTTGGCCGGGGAGCTGTTTTTT.

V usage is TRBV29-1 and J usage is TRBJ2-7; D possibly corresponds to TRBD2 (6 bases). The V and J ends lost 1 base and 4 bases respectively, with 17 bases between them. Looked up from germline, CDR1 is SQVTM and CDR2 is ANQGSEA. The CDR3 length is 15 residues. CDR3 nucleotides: TGCAGCGTTGAAGTTCGGTCGGGAGTATGGTACGAGCAGTACTTC. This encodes CSVEVRSGVWYEQYF.

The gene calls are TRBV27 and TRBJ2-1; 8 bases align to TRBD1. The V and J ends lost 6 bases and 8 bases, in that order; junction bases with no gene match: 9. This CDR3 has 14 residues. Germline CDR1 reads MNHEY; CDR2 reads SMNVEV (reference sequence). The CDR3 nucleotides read TGTGCCAGCAGCGGCCGGACAGGGTGGTATGAGCAGTTCTTC. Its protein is CASSGRTGWYEQFF.

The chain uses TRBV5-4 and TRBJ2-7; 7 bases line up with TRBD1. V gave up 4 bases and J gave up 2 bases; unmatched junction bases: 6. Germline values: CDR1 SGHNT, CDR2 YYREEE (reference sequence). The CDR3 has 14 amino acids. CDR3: CASSPPGQAYEQYF. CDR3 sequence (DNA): TGTGCCAGCAGCCCCCCTGGACAGGCCTACGAGCAGTACTTC. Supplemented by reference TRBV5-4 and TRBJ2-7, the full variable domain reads ETGVTQSPTHLIKTRGQQVTLRCSSQSGHNTVSWYQQALGQGPQFIFQYYREEENGRGNFPPRFSGLQFPNYSSELNVNALELDDSALYLCASSPPGQAYEQYFGPGTRLTVT.

The chain's CDR3 is CASSRRTVGSPLHF. For the CDR3, the DNA is TGTGCCAGCAGCCGAAGGACAGTCGGTTCACCCCTCCACTTT. The chain carries TRBV14 and TRBJ1-6, with D maybe TRBD1 (6 bases). CDR1 is SGHDN and CDR2 is FVKESK in the germline V gene. The CDR3 contains 14 residues. The ends were cut back, 4 bases at V and 9 bases at J, with 13 bases in the middle.

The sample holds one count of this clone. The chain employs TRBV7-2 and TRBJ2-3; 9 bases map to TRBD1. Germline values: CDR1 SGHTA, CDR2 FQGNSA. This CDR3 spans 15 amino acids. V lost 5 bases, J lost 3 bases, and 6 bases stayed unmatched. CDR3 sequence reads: CASSPGTGITDTQYF. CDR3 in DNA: TGTGCCAGCAGCCCTGGGACAGGGATTACAGATACGCAGTATTTT.

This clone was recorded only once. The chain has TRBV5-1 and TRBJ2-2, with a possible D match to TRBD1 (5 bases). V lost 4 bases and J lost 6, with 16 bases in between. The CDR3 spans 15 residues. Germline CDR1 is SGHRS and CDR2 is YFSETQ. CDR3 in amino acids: CASSLTGVDPGELFF. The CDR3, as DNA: TGCGCCAGCAGCCTTACAGGTGTCGATCCCGGGGAGCTGTTTTTT. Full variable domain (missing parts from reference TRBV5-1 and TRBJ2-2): KAGVTQTPRYLIKTRGQQVTLSCSPISGHRSVSWYQQTPGQGLQFLFEYFSETQRNKGNFPGRFSGRQFSNSRSEMNVSTLELGDSALYLCASSLTGVDPGELFFGEGSRLTVL.

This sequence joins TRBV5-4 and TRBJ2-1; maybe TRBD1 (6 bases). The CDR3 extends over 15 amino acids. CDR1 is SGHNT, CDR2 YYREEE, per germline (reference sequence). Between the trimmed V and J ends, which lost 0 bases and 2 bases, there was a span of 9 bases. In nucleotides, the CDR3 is TGTGCCAGCAGCTTGGGCAGGGACACCTACAATGAGCAGTTCTTC. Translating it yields CASSLGRDTYNEQFF. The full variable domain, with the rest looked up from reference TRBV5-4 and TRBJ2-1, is ETGVTQSPTHLIKTRGQQVTLRCSSQSGHNTVSWYQQALGQGPQFIFQYYREEENGRGNFPPRFSGLQFPNYSSELNVNALELDDSALYLCASSLGRDTYNEQFFGPGTRLTVL.

The CDR3 DNA reads TGTGCCAGTTTTACTCCCGGGACAAACTATGGCTACACCTTC. Its protein product is CASFTPGTNYGYTF. V and J are TRBV6-5 and TRBJ1-2; D possibly corresponds to TRBD1 (6 bases). The CDR3 extends over 14 amino acids. The germline V and J ends were trimmed by 9 bases and 2 bases, with 16 bases remaining between them. The germline V gene encodes CDR1 MNHEY and CDR2 SVGAGI.

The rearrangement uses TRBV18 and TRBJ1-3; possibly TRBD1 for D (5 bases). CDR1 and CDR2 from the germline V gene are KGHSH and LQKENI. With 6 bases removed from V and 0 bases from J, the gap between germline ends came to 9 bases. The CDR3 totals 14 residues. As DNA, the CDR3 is TGTGCCAGCTCGAGGCAGGGCTCTGGAAACACCATATATTTT. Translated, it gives CASSRQGSGNTIYF.

This CDR3 reads CASSPPSSDTQYF. The CDR3 bases are TGTGCCAGCAGCCCTCCAAGCTCAGATACGCAGTATTTT. This rearrangement joins TRBV7-3 to TRBJ2-3, with D unclear. CDR1 is SGHTA and CDR2 is FQGTGA in the germline V gene. The CDR3 loop spans 13 amino acids. Trimming left V 5 bases short and J 4 bases short, with 10 bases between.

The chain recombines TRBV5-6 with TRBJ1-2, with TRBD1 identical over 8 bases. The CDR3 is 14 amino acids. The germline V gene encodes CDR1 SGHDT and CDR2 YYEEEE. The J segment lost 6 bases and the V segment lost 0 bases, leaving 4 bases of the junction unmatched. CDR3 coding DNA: TGTGCCAGCAGCTTGGACAGACAGGGGAATGGCTACACCTTC. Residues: CASSLDRQGNGYTF.

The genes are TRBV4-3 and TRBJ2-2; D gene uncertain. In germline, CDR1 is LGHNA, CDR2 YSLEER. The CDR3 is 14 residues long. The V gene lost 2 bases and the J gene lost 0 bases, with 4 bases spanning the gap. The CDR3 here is CASSQSANTGELFF. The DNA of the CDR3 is TGCGCCAGCAGCCAATCAGCGAACACCGGGGAGCTGTTTTTT.

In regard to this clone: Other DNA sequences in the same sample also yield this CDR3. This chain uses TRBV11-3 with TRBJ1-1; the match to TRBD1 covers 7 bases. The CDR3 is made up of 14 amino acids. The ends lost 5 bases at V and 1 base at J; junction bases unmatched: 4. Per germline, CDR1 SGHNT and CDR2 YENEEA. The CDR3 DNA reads TGTGCCAGCAGCCTCGGGACAGCGAACACTGAAGCTTTCTTT. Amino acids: CASSLGTANTEAFF.

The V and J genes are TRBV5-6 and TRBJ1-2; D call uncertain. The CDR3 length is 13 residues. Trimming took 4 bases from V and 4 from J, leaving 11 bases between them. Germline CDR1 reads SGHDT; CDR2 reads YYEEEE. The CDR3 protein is CASSLGGVYGYTF. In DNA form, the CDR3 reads TGTGCCAGCAGCCTGGGCGGAGTCTATGGCTACACCTTC.

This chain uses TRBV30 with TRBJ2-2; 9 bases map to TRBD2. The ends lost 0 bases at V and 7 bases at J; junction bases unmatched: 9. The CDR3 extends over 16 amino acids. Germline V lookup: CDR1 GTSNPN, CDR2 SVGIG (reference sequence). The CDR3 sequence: CAWSVLAGGLGGELFF. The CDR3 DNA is TGTGCCTGGAGTGTCCTGGCGGGGGGGCTTGGCGGGGAGCTGTTTTTT.

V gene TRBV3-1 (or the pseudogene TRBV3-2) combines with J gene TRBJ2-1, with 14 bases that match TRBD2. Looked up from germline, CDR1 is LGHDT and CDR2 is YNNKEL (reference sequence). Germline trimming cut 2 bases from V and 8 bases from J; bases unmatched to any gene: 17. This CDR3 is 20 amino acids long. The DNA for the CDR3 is TGTGCCAGCAGCCAAAGGAGACTAGCGGGAGGGCCTATCATTTGTGATGAGCAGTTCTTC. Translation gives CASSQRRLAGGPIICDEQFF.

The CDR3 DNA sequence: TGCGCCAGCAGCCACTCCTTAGCGGGCTCCTACAATGAGCAGTTCTTC. It is translated as CASSHSLAGSYNEQFF. The chain recombines TRBV4-1 with TRBJ2-1, with 7 bases that match TRBD2. Germline CDR1 MGHRA, CDR2 YSYEKL. The CDR3 loop spans 16 amino acids. J gave up 0 bases and V 3 bases, and 5 bases lay outside the gene matches.

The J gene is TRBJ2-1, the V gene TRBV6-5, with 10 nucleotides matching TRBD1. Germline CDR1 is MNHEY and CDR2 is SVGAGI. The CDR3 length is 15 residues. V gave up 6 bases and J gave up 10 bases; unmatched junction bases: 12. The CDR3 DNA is TGTGCCAGCAGCCTGTCCCGGGACAGGGGATCGGAGCAGTTCTTC. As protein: CASSLSRDRGSEQFF.

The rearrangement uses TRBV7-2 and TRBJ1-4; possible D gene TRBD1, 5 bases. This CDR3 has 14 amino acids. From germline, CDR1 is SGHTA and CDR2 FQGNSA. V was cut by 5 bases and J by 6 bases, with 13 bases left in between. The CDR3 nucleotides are TGTGCCAGCAGCGCCGGGACTCATGATGAAAAACTGTTTTTT. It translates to CASSAGTHDEKLFF.

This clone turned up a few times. Here the CDR3 DNA reads TGTGCCAGCAGCTTAGCGCCCGGGTCCCCGGAGACCCAGTACTTC. Its protein product is CASSLAPGSPETQYF. This chain connects TRBV7-2 to TRBJ2-5; the D is unclear. The V end lost 0 bases, the J end lost 5 bases, and 13 bases lay between the germline ends. The CDR3 is 15 amino acids. Germline CDR1 reads SGHTA; CDR2 reads FQGNSA.

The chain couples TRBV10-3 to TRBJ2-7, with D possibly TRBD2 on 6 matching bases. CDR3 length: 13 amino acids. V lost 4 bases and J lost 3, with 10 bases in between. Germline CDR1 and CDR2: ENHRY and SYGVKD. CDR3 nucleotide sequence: TGTGCCATCAGTGCGGGGAGGAACTACGAGCAGTACTTC. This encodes CAISAGRNYEQYF.

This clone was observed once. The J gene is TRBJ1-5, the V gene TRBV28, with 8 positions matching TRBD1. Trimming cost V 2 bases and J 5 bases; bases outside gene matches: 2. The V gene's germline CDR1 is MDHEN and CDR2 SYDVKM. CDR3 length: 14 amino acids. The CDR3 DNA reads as TGTGCCAGCAGTTTAGGCAGGGGGCATCAGCCCCAGCATTTT. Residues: CASSLGRGHQPQHF. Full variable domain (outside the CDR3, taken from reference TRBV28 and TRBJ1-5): DVKVTQSSRYLVKRTGEKVFLECVQDMDHENMFWYRQDPGLGLRLIYFSYDVKMKEKGDIPEGYSVSREKKERFSLILESASTNQTSMYLCASSLGRGHQPQHFGDGTRLSIL.

The CDR3: CAWSVQGPNQPQHF. DNA of the CDR3: TGTGCCTGGAGTGTACAGGGTCCAAATCAGCCCCAGCATTTT. This sequence joins TRBV30 and TRBJ1-5, with a possible D match to TRBD1 (6 bases). The CDR3 contains 14 residues. The germline V gene encodes CDR1 GTSNPN and CDR2 SVGIG (reference sequence). V shed 0 bases and J shed 4 bases, with 10 bases lying between them.

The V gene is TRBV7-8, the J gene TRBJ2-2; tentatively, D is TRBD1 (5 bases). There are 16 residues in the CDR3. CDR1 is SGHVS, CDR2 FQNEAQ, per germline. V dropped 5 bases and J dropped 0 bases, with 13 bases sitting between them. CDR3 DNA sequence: TGTGCCAGCAGCCCCAGGACACGCTCGAACACCGGGGAGCTGTTTTTT. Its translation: CASSPRTRSNTGELFF.